One and the same sample provided the 5 T cell receptor beta chains below, sequenced in a study of T cells after yellow fever vaccination. TCRdb redid the calling of the 5' RACE reads with MiXCR, one entry per CDR3 protein. The sample shows hundreds of thousands of distinct CDR3 sequences, roughly 12% of them seen only once. This sample comprised PBMCs, obtained on the day of the yellow fever booster vaccination. The receptors derive from a man aged 25 to 45 who received the YFV17D yellow fever vaccine.

This clonotype turned up a few times. The chain links TRBV20-1 to TRBJ2-1, with a tentative D call TRBD1 (7 bases). The CDR3 sequence is 11 residues long. V lost 6 bases and J 10 bases, leaving 13 bases between the germline ends. Germline loops: CDR1 DFQATT, CDR2 SNEGSKA (reference sequence). The CDR3, as DNA: TGCAGTGCCCAGGGGGGACCCGAGCAGTTCTTC. This sequence encodes CSAQGGPEQFF.

This clonotype was counted only a few times. The CDR3 spells CSVTGGGYEQYF. The CDR3 region has the DNA TGCAGCGTGACAGGGGGCGGATACGAGCAGTACTTC. The genes are TRBV29-1 and TRBJ2-7; 10 nucleotides align to TRBD1. Germline V CDR1 and CDR2: SQVTM, ANQGSEA. J was trimmed by 4 bases and V by 6 bases; bases with no gene match: 3. This CDR3 region has 12 residues.

This sequence joins TRBV7-9 and TRBJ2-1; 9 nucleotides agree with TRBD2. The junction had 9 bases not matched to a gene; V was cut back by 4 bases and J by 5 bases. CDR3 length equals 16 residues. From germline, CDR1 is SEHNR and CDR2 FQNEAQ (reference sequence). Written as DNA, the CDR3 is TGTGCCAGCAGCTCCCAGGGGGGACTAGCTAACAATGAGCAGTTCTTC. Its translation: CASSSQGGLANNEQFF.

This chain joins TRBV11-2 and TRBJ2-7, with TRBD2 as a possible D gene (6 bases). Germline V lookup: CDR1 SGHAT, CDR2 FQNNGV. This CDR3 region has 18 residues. The ends were cut back, 5 bases at V and 3 bases at J, with 26 bases in the middle. For the CDR3, the DNA is TGTGCCAGCAGCCCATCGGGGGTTGGAGCCTACTGGGGCTACGAGCAGTACTTC. Translation: CASSPSGVGAYWGYEQYF.

There are a few counts of this clonotype. J is TRBJ2-7 and V is TRBV15, with TRBD1 matching 7 bases. Germline CDR1 reads LNHNV; CDR2 reads YYDKDF (reference sequence). The CDR3 covers 15 residues. Trimming at V came to 0 bases and at J to 5 bases, leaving 7 bases not matched to a gene. DNA of the CDR3: TGTGCCACCAGCAGAGAGATGACAGGGAGCGACGAGCAGTACTTC. Its protein product is CATSREMTGSDEQYF.